A selection of T cell receptor beta chains follows, all from one sample in a study of blood T cell repertoires in COVID-19. Measured with immunoSEQ multiplex PCR; TCRdb has only the in-frame clones, and not every one. The data show approximately 110,000 clones, over 70% seen once. Sequencing was carried out using peripheral blood. The receptors shown here come from a man aged 50 to 60 with acute or convalescent COVID-19. Both conserved end residues are part of each CDR3. A D gene is named only where the DNA matches it firmly. The size field is filled for only some rows; it gives once, few, many or a size class.

V gene	D gene	J gene	clone size	CDR3 DNA	CDR3 protein
TRBV9	NA	TRBJ1-4	once	TGTGCCAGCAGCGTAGCTGGGGGGAATGAAAAACTGTTTTTT	CASSVAGGNEKLFF
TRBV28	TRBD1	TRBJ1-2	NA	TGTGCCAGCAGCCGAGGGACAGTTCCGAGGGGCTATGGCTACACCTTC	CASSRGTVPRGYGYTF
TRBV7-2	NA	TRBJ1-5	few	TGTGCCAGCAGCTTAACGGCGGGGGCGGATCAGCCCCAGCATTTT	CASSLTAGADQPQHF
TRBV3-1/TRBV3-2	NA	TRBJ1-3	few	TGTGCCAGCAGCCGACCAACGACAGCAACCTCTGGAAACACCATATATTTT	CASSRPTTATSGNTIYF
TRBV28	NA	TRBJ1-4	NA	TGTGCCAGCAGCCCCCCCGGGACAAGTAATGAAAAACTGTTTTTT	CASSPPGTSNEKLFF
TRBV7-2	NA	TRBJ1-2	NA	TGTGCCAGCAGCTTAGCGCGACAAGCCGGAGGGGGCTACACCTTC	CASSLARQAGGGYTF
TRBV9	TRBD2	TRBJ2-3	once	TGTGCCAGCAGCGTTCACGGGGGGGCCGGGTCAGATACGCAGTATTTT	CASSVHGGAGSDTQYF
TRBV3-1/TRBV3-2	NA	TRBJ2-1	NA	TGTGCCAGCAGCCCCGCCGCGGGGCGCGGTGAGCAGTTCTTC	CASSPAAGRGEQFF
TRBV6-5	NA	TRBJ1-2	once	TGTGCCAGCAGTCAACGGGGAGGGGGCTACACCTTC	CASSQRGGGYTF
TRBV28	NA	TRBJ1-5	once	TGTGCCTCCCAGCCGGGGGGCCGGTATCATCAGCCCCAGCATTTT	CASQPGGRYHQPQHF
TRBV3-1/TRBV3-2	NA	TRBJ2-6	NA	TGTGCCAGCAGCCAATCGATAGGGGTATCTGGGGCCAACGTCCTGACTTTC	CASSQSIGVSGANVLTF
TRBV19	NA	TRBJ1-2	NA	TGTGCCAGCCGACCGCAGTGGGACACCGGCTACTATGGCTACACCTTC	CASRPQWDTGYYGYTF
TRBV24-1	TRBD1	TRBJ1-2	once	TGTGCCACCAGTGAACCCGGGACAGGGTTTGGGCTGGATGGCTACACCTTC	CATSEPGTGFGLDGYTF
TRBV5-5	NA	TRBJ1-1	NA	TGTGCCAGCAGCTTGAGCCTCGTGGGGCTGAACACTGAAGCTTTCTTT	CASSLSLVGLNTEAFF
TRBV4-1	NA	TRBJ1-5	NA	TGCGCCAGCAGCCGATTGACAGGAGTTTATAGCAATCAGCCCCAGCATTTT	CASSRLTGVYSNQPQHF
TRBV6-1	TRBD1	TRBJ1-1	NA	TGTGCCACCGACAGGGGACAGAACACTGAAGCTTTCTTT	CATDRGQNTEAFF
TRBV11-2	TRBD1	TRBJ1-2	NA	TGTGCCAGCAGCTTCGGGACAGCTAACTATGGCTACACCTTC	CASSFGTANYGYTF
TRBV30	NA	TRBJ2-6	NA	TGTGCCTGGAGTCCGGGACTTAACTCTGGGGCCAACGTCCTGACTTTC	CAWSPGLNSGANVLTF
TRBV4-2	TRBD1	TRBJ1-1	few	TGTGCCAGCAGCCAAGAAGAGGGGACAGGGAACACTGAAGCTTTCTTT	CASSQEEGTGNTEAFF
TRBV3-1/TRBV3-2	NA	TRBJ1-5	once	TGTGCCAGCAGCCAGGATCAGGGGCGGAATCAGCCCCAGCATTTT	CASSQDQGRNQPQHF
TRBV30	NA	TRBJ1-3	NA	TGTGCCTGGGCTGGACAGGGAAACACCATATATTTT	CAWAGQGNTIYF
TRBV3-1/TRBV3-2	TRBD2	TRBJ2-3	few	TGTGCCAGCAGCGCGCGGGGGGGCCTGACAGATACGCAGTATTTT	CASSARGGLTDTQYF
TRBV10-3	TRBD1	TRBJ1-5	NA	TGTGCCATCAGTCCGGGACAGATTAATCAGCCCCAGCATTTT	CAISPGQINQPQHF
TRBV5-6	TRBD1	TRBJ1-1	once	TGTGCCAGCAGCTTGTTGGGCAGGGGGCGGAACACTGAAGCTTTCTTT	CASSLLGRGRNTEAFF
TRBV3-1/TRBV3-2	NA	TRBJ1-3	NA	TGTGCCAGCAGCCAACAGGGTACTGGAAACACCATATATTTT	CASSQQGTGNTIYF
TRBV28	NA	TRBJ1-5	NA	TGTGCCAGCAGTACACGGCAGGCCCGTCAGCCCCAGCATTTT	CASSTRQARQPQHF
TRBV3-1/TRBV3-2	NA	TRBJ1-3	NA	TGTGCCAGCAGTCATAGGGGGAACGTTGGAAACACCATATATTTT	CASSHRGNVGNTIYF
TRBV28	TRBD1	TRBJ2-3	NA	TGTGCCAGCAGTGACTCTAGGACAGGGGGCTCAGATACGCAGTATTTT	CASSDSRTGGSDTQYF
TRBV2	NA	TRBJ1-1	once	TGTGCCAGCAGCATGTTTGGAGGCACTGAAGCTTTCTTT	CASSMFGGTEAFF
TRBV7-3	NA	TRBJ1-3	NA	TGTGCCAGCAGCCCGGACAGCGGAAACACCATATATTTT	CASSPDSGNTIYF
TRBV9	TRBD2	TRBJ2-3	NA	TGTGCCAGCAGCGTAGCGGGGGGGGATACGCAGTATTTT	CASSVAGGDTQYF
TRBV14	NA	TRBJ1-1	NA	TGTGCCAGCAGCCAAGAGGACAGTACCTTCACTGAAGCTTTCTTT	CASSQEDSTFTEAFF
TRBV3-1/TRBV3-2	NA	TRBJ2-7	NA	TGTGCCAGCAGCCAATCCACAGGGAAGTACGAGCAGTACTTC	CASSQSTGKYEQYF
TRBV5-1	TRBD2	TRBJ2-3	NA	TGCGCCAGCAGCTTGGGGACTAGCGGGGCAACAGATACGCAGTATTTT	CASSLGTSGATDTQYF
TRBV14	NA	TRBJ1-3	NA	TGTGCCAGCAGCCCCAGTGGAGGTGGAAACACCATATATTTT	CASSPSGGGNTIYF
TRBV5-6	TRBD1	TRBJ1-2	few	TGTGCCAGCAGCTGGACCGGGACAGGGGTACGGAATGGCTACACCTTC	CASSWTGTGVRNGYTF
TRBV16	NA	TRBJ1-6	NA	TGTGCCAGCAGCCAACTGAGTGTTAATTCACCCCTCCACTTT	CASSQLSVNSPLHF
TRBV19	NA	TRBJ2-1	NA	TGTGCCAGTAGTCCTCGGGTCAATGAGCAGTTCTTC	CASSPRVNEQFF
TRBV19	NA	TRBJ1-5	NA	TGTGCCAGTAGTAGGGAGGGCAGCGCCTTGGCGCCCCAGCATTTT	CASSREGSALAPQHF
TRBV5-4	TRBD1	TRBJ2-2	NA	TGTGCCAGCAGTACACAGGGGACCGGGGAGCTGTTTTTT	CASSTQGTGELFF
TRBV19	TRBD1	TRBJ1-2	NA	TGTGCCAGTAGTAGGGGACAGGGGAACTATGGCTACACCTTC	CASSRGQGNYGYTF